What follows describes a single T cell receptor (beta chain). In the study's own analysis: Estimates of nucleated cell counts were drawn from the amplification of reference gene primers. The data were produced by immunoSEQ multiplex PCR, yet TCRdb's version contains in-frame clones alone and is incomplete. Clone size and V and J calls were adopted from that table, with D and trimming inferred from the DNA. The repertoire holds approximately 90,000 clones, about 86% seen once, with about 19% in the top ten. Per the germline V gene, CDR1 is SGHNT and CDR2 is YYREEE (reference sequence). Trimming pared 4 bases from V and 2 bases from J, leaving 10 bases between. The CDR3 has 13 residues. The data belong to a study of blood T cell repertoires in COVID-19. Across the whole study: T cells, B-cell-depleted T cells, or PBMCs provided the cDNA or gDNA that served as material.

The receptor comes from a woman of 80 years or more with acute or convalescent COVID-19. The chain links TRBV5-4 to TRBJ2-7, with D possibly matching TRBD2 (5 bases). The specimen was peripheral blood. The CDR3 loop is CASSLGLPYEQYF. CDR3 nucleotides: TGTGCCAGCAGCCTTGGACTGCCCTACGAGCAGTACTTC.